This T cell receptor (beta chain) was sequenced for a study of T-cell reconstitution after alpha-beta-depleted transplantation in children. General observations from the study: T cells produced anew were the main source of T-cell counts and diversity one year after transplant. Several hundred expanded graft clones reportedly supplied alpha-beta T cells about two months after transplant.

This clonotype occurred many times. The antigen is unknown. Preparation of the TCRbeta library used unique molecular identifiers. A single record per CDR3 protein comes from TCRdb applying MiXCR to the PCR reads. The data contain about 590,000 distinct CDR3 sequences, around 13% of them seen just once; the ten biggest clones take up 2% to 2.5%. Trimming shortened V by 8 bases and J by 8 bases, and 13 bases separated the two germline ends. The CDR3 contains 12 residues. CDR1 and CDR2 from the germline V gene are SEHNR and FQNEAQ (reference sequence). The specimen was PBMCs, mostly from graft donor cells, collected 360 days after TCRalphabeta/CD19-depleted stem cell transplant. This clonotype originated in a male patient younger than 18 who had a stem cell transplant for acute myeloid leukemia, so the T cells may come from the graft donor. The V and J genes are TRBV7-9 and TRBJ2-1; D not resolved. The CDR3 DNA reads as TGTGCCAGCCCGACTCCTGGAGATGAGCAGTTCTTC. Encoded protein: CASPTPGDEQFF.